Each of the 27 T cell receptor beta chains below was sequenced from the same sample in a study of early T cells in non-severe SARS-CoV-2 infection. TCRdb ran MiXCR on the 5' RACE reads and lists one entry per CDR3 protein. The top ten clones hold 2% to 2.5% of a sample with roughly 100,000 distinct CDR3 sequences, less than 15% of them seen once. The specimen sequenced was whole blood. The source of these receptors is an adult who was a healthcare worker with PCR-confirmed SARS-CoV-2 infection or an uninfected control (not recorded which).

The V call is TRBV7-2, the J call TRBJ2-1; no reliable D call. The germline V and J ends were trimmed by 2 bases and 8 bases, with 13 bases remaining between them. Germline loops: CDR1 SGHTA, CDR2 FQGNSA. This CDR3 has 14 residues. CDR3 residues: CASSLLTEGDEQFF. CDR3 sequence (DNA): TGTGCCAGCAGCTTACTAACAGAAGGCGATGAGCAGTTCTTC.

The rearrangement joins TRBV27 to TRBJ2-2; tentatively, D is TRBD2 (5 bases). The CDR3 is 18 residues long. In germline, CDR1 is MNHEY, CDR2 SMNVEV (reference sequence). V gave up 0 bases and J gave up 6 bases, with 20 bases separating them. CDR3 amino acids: CASSLSGVLGDRAGELFF. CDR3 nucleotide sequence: TGTGCCAGCAGTTTATCGGGCGTTCTCGGGGATCGGGCCGGGGAGCTGTTTTTT.

CDR3 region: CSARPRDSYNQPQHF. In DNA, the CDR3 is TGCAGTGCTCGACCCCGGGACAGCTACAATCAGCCCCAGCATTTT. The J gene is TRBJ1-5, the V gene TRBV20-1, with TRBD1 matching 7 bases. V lost 5 bases to trimming and J lost 3 bases; unmatched junction nucleotides: 10. This CDR3 contains 15 residues. Per the germline V gene, CDR1 is DFQATT and CDR2 is SNEGSKA (reference sequence).

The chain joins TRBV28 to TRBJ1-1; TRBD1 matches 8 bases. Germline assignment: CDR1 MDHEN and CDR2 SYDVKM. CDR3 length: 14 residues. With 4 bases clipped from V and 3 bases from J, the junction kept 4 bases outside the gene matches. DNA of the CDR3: TGTGCCAGCAGTTGGGACAGGAGGTACACTGAAGCTTTCTTT. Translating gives CASSWDRRYTEAFF. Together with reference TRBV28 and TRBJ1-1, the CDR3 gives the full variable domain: DVKVTQSSRYLVKRTGEKVFLECVQDMDHENMFWYRQDPGLGLRLIYFSYDVKMKEKGDIPEGYSVSREKKERFSLILESASTNQTSMYLCASSWDRRYTEAFFGQGTRLTVV.

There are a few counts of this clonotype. CDR3 in DNA: TGCGCCAGCACTGATAGCGGGGGGGGCCAGAATGAGCAGTTCTTC. It translates to CASTDSGGGQNEQFF. V gene TRBV10-2 combines with J gene TRBJ2-1; 11 bases are a match to TRBD2. The CDR3 is made up of 15 amino acids. J lost 7 bases, V lost 7 bases, and 9 bases had no gene match. In germline, CDR1 is WSHSY, CDR2 SAAADI.

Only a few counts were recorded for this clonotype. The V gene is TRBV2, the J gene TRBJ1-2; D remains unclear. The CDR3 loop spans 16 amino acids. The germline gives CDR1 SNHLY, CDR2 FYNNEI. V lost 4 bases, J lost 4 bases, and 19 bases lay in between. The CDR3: CASSGDQSRGVYGYTF. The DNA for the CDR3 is TGTGCCAGCAGTGGGGATCAGAGCCGCGGGGTCTATGGCTACACCTTC.

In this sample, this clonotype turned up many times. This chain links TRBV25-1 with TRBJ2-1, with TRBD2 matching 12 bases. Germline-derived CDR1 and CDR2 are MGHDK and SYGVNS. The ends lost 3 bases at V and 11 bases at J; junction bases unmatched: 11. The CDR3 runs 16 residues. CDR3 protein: CASSDLLPSGGAKQFF. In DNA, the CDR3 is TGTGCCAGCAGTGACCTGCTGCCTAGCGGGGGGGCCAAGCAGTTCTTC.

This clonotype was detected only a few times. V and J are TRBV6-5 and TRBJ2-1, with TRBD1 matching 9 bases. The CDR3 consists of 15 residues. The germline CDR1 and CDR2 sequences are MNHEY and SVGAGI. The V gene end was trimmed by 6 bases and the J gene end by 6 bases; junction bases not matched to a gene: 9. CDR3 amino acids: CASSRGQGGFNEQFF. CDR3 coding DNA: TGTGCCAGCAGCCGGGGACAGGGAGGGTTCAATGAGCAGTTCTTC.

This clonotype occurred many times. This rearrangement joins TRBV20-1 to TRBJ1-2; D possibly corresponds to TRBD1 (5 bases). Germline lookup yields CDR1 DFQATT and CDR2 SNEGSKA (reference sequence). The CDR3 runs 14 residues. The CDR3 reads CRGTRLNVQYGYTF. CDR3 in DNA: TGCCGGGGGACTCGCCTTAACGTGCAGTATGGCTACACCTTC.

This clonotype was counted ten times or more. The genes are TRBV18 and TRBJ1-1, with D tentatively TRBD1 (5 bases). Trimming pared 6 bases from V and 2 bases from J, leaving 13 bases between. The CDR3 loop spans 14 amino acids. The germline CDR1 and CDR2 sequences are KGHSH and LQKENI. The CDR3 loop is CASSLTDSNTEAFF. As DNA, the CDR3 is TGTGCCAGCTCCCTGACAGACTCAAACACTGAAGCTTTCTTT.

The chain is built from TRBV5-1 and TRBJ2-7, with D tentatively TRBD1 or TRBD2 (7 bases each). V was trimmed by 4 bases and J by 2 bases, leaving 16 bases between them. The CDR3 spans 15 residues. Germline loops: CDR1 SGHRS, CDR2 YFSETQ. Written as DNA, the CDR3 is TGCGCCAGCAGCCCGCGGGGAGGGGGCGCCTACGAGCAGTACTTC. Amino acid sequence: CASSPRGGGAYEQYF.

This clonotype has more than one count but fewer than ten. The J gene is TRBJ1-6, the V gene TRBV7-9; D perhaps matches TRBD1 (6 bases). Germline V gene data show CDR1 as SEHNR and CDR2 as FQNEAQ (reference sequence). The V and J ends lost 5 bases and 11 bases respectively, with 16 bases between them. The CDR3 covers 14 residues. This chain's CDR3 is CASSTEAGAAPLHF. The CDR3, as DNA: TGTGCCAGCAGCACAGAGGCAGGGGCGGCACCCCTCCACTTT.

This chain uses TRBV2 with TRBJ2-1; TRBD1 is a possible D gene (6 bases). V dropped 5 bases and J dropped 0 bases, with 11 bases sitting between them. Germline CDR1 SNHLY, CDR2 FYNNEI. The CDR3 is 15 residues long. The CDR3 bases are TGTGCCAGCAGTCGACAGGAGAGCTCCTACAATGAGCAGTTCTTC. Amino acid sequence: CASSRQESSYNEQFF.

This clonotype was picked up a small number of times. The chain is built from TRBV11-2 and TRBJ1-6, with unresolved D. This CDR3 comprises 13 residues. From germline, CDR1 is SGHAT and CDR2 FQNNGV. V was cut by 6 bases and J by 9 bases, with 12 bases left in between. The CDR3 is CASRRVGSSPLHF. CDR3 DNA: TGTGCCAGCAGGCGGGTTGGGAGTTCACCCCTCCACTTT.

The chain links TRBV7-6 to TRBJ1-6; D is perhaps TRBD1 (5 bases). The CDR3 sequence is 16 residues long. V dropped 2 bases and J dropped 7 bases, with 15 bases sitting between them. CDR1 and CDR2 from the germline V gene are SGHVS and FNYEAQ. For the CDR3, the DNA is TGTGCCAGCAGCTTATATACGGGGACGGGGAATTCACCCCTCCACTTT. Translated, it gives CASSLYTGTGNSPLHF.

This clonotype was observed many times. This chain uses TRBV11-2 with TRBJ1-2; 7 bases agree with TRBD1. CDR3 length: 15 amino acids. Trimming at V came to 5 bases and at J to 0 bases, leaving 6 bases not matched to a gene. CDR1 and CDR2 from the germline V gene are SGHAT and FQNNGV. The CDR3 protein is CASSLGQAANYGYTF. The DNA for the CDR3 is TGTGCCAGCAGCCTTGGACAGGCAGCTAACTATGGCTACACCTTC.

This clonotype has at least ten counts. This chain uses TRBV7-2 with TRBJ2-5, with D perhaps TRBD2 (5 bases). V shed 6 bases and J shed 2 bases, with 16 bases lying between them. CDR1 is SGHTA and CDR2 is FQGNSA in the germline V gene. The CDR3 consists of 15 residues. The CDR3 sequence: CASRNSGPGQETQYF. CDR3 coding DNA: TGTGCCAGCAGGAATTCAGGCCCGGGACAAGAGACCCAGTACTTC.

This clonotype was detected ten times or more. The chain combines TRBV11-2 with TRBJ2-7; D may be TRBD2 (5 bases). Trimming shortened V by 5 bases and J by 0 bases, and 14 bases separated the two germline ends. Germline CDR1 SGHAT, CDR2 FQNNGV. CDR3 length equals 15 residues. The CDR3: CASSPDWGSSYEQYF. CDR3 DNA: TGTGCCAGCAGCCCGGACTGGGGAAGCTCCTACGAGCAGTACTTC. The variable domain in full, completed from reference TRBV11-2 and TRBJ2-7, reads EAGVAQSPRYKIIEKRQSVAFWCNPISGHATLYWYQQILGQGPKLLIQFQNNGVVDDSQLPKDRFSAERLKGVDSTLKIQPAKLEDSAVYLCASSPDWGSSYEQYFGPGTRLTVT.

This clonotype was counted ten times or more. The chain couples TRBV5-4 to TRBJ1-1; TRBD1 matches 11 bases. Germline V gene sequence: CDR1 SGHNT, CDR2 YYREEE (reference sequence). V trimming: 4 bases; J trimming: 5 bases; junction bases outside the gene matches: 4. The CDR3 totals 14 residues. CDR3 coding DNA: TGTGCCAGCAGCCTAGGGGACAGGGGGACTGAAGCTTTCTTT. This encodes CASSLGDRGTEAFF.

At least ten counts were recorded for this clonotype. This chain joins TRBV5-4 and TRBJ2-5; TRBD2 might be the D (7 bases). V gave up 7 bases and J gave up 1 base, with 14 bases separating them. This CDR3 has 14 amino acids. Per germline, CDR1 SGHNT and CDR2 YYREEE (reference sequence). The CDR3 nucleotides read TGTGCCAGCCGGGGGGCGGGGGTCCAAGAGACCCAGTACTTC. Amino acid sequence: CASRGAGVQETQYF.

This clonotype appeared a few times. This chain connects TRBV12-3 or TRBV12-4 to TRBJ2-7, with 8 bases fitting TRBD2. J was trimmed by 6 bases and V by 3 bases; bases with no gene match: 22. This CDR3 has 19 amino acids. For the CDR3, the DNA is TGTGCCAGCAGTTTGGGAGGGACCGGGCTAGCGGGCCCCCGAGCCGAGCAGTACTTC. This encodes CASSLGGTGLAGPRAEQYF.

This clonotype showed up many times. The CDR3 sequence: CASSWGHYNYGYTF. CDR3 nucleotide sequence: TGTGCCAGCAGTTGGGGACACTATAACTATGGCTACACCTTC. The chain combines TRBV6-5 with TRBJ1-2, with D maybe TRBD1 (6 bases). V was shortened by 4 bases and J by 1 base, with 10 bases between the two germline ends. In germline, CDR1 is MNHEY, CDR2 SVGAGI. This CDR3 is 14 amino acids long.

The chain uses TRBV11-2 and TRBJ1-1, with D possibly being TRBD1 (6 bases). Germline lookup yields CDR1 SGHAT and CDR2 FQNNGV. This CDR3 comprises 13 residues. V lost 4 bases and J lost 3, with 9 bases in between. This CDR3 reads CASSWEGDTEAFF. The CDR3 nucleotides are TGTGCCAGCAGCTGGGAGGGGGACACTGAAGCTTTCTTT.

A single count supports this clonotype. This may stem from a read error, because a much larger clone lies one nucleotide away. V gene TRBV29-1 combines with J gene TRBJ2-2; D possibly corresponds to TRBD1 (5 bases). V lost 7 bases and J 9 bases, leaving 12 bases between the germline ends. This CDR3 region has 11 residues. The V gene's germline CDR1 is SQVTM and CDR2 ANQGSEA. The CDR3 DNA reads TGCAGCGGACAGAGGACCCGGGAGCTGTTTTTT. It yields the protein CSGQRTRELFF.

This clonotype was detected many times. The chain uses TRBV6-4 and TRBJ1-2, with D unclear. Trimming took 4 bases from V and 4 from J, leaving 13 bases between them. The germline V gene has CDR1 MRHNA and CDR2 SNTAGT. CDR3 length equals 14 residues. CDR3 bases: TGTGCCAGCAGTGCGGGAGTGCCCTCCTATGGCTACACCTTC. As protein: CASSAGVPSYGYTF.

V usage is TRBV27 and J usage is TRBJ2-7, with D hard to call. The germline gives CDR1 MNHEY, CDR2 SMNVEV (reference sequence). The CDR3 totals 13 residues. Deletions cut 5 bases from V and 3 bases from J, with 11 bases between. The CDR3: CASSPTTRYEQYF. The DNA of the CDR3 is TGTGCCAGCAGTCCGACCACCCGCTACGAGCAGTACTTC.

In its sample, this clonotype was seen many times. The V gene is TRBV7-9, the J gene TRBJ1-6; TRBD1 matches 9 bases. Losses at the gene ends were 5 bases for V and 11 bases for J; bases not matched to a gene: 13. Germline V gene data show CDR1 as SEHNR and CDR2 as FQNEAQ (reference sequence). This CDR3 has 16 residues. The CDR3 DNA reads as TGTGCCAGCAGCACTCGACCCACAGGGGGCGAGACACCCCTCCACTTT. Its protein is CASSTRPTGGETPLHF.